The clone carrying this TCR beta chain has more than one count but fewer than ten. This specimen comes from a study of blood T cell repertoires in COVID-19. Study details: From the United States, Italy and Spain came samples of acute and convalescent COVID-19. From T cells, B-cell-depleted T cells, or PBMCs came the material, which was cDNA or gDNA.

In the authors' methods: Cell counts per sample came from amplifying reference gene primers. Data came from immunoSEQ multiplex PCR; TCRdb stores just in-frame clones and leaves some out. The DNA was the basis for D and trimming; V, J and clone size are from that table. This sample has about 110,000 clones, with 75% to 85% found just once. V was trimmed by 4 bases and J by 4 bases, leaving 11 bases between them. Germline V gene lookup returns CDR1 SGHRS and CDR2 YFSETQ. The CDR3 loop spans 13 amino acids. Sequencing input: peripheral blood. The V and J genes are TRBV5-1 and TRBJ1-1; D is ambiguous. This receptor was obtained from a woman older than 75 with active or convalescent COVID-19. The CDR3 sequence: CASSQGRLTEAFF. CDR3 nucleotides: TGCGCCAGCAGCCAAGGGAGGCTCACTGAAGCTTTCTTT.